This passage covers 19 T cell receptor beta chains from one sample sequenced in a study of cytomegalovirus exposure and HLA in healthy donors. Primers for the PCR totalled 60 Vbeta and 13 Jbeta. Method: immunoSEQ multiplex PCR; TCRdb's copy keeps in-frame clones and lacks some. This sample's table has tens of thousands of clones. The sequencing sample was made of PBMCs. All receptors derive from a male donor in good health and CMV-seropositive.

The chain uses TRBV6-1 and TRBJ2-5, with D possibly matching TRBD1 (6 bases). Trimming left V 8 bases short and J 5 bases short, with 18 bases between. CDR1 is MNHNS and CDR2 is SASEGT in the germline V gene. CDR3 size: 14 residues. CDR3 bases: TGTGCCAGCCATCTAGCAGGGGAGTCGGAGACCCAGTACTTC. It is translated as CASHLAGESETQYF.

The chain links TRBV30 to TRBJ2-5, with a tentative D call TRBD2 (6 bases). The CDR3 sequence is 13 residues long. CDR1 and CDR2 from the germline V gene are GTSNPN and SVGIG (reference sequence). Trimming left V 0 bases short and J 5 bases short, with 10 bases between. CDR3 protein: CAWSVGGAETQYF. CDR3 coding DNA: TGTGCCTGGAGTGTCGGGGGAGCGGAGACCCAGTACTTC. The complete variable domain, with remaining parts taken from reference TRBV30 and TRBJ2-5, reads SQTIHQWPATLVQPVGSPLSLECTVEGTSNPNLYWYRQAAGRGLQLLFYSVGIGQISSEVPQNLSASRPQDRQFILSSKKLLLSDSGFYLCAWSVGGAETQYFGPGTRLLVL.

CDR3 amino acids: CASSETRNSYNEQFF. DNA for the CDR3: TGTGCCAGCAGTGAGACTAGAAACTCCTACAATGAGCAGTTCTTC. The chain employs TRBV6-4 and TRBJ2-1; maybe TRBD2 (6 bases). Trimming left V 3 bases short and J 0 bases short, with 9 bases between. This CDR3 has 15 amino acids. Germline V gene lookup returns CDR1 MRHNA and CDR2 SNTAGT.

J is TRBJ2-2 and V is TRBV30; perhaps TRBD1 as D (6 bases). The germline V gene encodes CDR1 GTSNPN and CDR2 SVGIG (reference sequence). The CDR3 contains 14 residues. The ends were cut back, 3 bases at V and 3 bases at J, with 11 bases in the middle. CDR3 loop: CAWRTGVHTGELFF. The DNA for the CDR3 is TGTGCCTGGAGGACAGGTGTCCACACCGGGGAGCTGTTTTTT.

The CDR3 loop is CASRIGTAENTEAFF. CDR3 coding DNA: TGTGCCAGCAGAATAGGGACAGCGGAAAACACTGAAGCTTTCTTT. The chain joins TRBV4-2 to TRBJ1-1; TRBD1 aligns across 7 bases. Trimming removed 6 bases from V and 2 bases from J; junction bases left unmatched: 9. The CDR3 is 15 amino acids. In germline, CDR1 is LGHNA, CDR2 YNFKEQ.

V gene TRBV5-4 combines with J gene TRBJ1-1; 7 nucleotides match TRBD1. V lost 7 bases and J lost 0; bases outside the gene matches: 9. There are 15 residues in the CDR3. The germline CDR1 and CDR2 sequences are SGHNT and YYREEE (reference sequence). CDR3 loop: CASYQPGTVNTEAFF. CDR3 sequence (DNA): TGTGCCAGCTACCAACCCGGGACAGTGAACACTGAAGCTTTCTTT.

CDR3 DNA: TGTGCCAGCTCTGACAGGGGAGGACTCTATGGCTACACCTTC. This encodes CASSDRGGLYGYTF. This chain joins TRBV6-1 and TRBJ1-2; 8 bases align to TRBD1. The CDR3 consists of 14 residues. Trimming removed 8 bases from V and 4 bases from J; junction bases left unmatched: 9. The germline V gene encodes CDR1 MNHNS and CDR2 SASEGT.

V usage is TRBV29-1 and J usage is TRBJ2-1; 10 bases are a match to TRBD2. V lost 6 bases to trimming and J lost 6 bases; unmatched junction nucleotides: 20. The CDR3 runs to 18 residues. The germline V gene encodes CDR1 SQVTM and CDR2 ANQGSEA. The CDR3: CSVHPFGIGLAERNEQFF. In DNA, the CDR3 is TGCAGCGTCCACCCGTTTGGGATAGGACTAGCGGAGCGCAATGAGCAGTTCTTC.

The CDR3 region is CASRNRQSEAFF. CDR3 DNA sequence: TGTGCCAGTAGAAACCGACAGTCAGAAGCTTTCTTT. This chain uses TRBV19 with TRBJ1-1; D possibly corresponds to TRBD1 (5 bases). Trimming took off 6 bases at V and 8 bases at J, with 13 bases between the two ends. The CDR3 consists of 12 residues. Germline-derived CDR1 and CDR2 are LNHDA and SQIVND (reference sequence).

CDR3 in DNA: TGTGCCAGCAGCAATCTAGCGGACTACAATGAGCAGTTCTTC. Residues: CASSNLADYNEQFF. V usage is TRBV27 and J usage is TRBJ2-1, with TRBD2 matching over 7 bases. In germline, CDR1 is MNHEY, CDR2 SMNVEV (reference sequence). The CDR3 covers 14 residues. V shed 6 bases and J 3 bases; nucleotides not matched to a gene: 5.

This chain links TRBV27 with TRBJ1-3, with 10 bases aligning to TRBD1. Germline CDR1 is MNHEY and CDR2 is SMNVEV (reference sequence). The length of the CDR3 is 15 residues. Trimming cost V 6 bases and J 6 bases; bases outside gene matches: 8. The chain's CDR3 is CASRPGGTGENTIYF. CDR3 sequence (DNA): TGTGCCAGCAGGCCAGGCGGGACAGGGGAAAACACCATATATTTT.

The chain couples TRBV5-1 to TRBJ1-4; possibly TRBD1 for D (6 bases). V was pared by 5 bases and J by 8 bases, with 22 bases between. There are 16 residues in the CDR3. Per the germline V gene, CDR1 is SGHRS and CDR2 is YFSETQ. CDR3 sequence: CASSSSTQGPLEKLFF. CDR3 nucleotides: TGCGCCAGCAGTTCTTCTACACAGGGTCCTTTGGAAAAACTGTTTTTT.

V usage is TRBV29-1 and J usage is TRBJ2-4; no definite D call. CDR3 length: 15 residues. Trimming stripped 0 bases from V and 0 bases from J, with 9 bases between. In germline, CDR1 is SQVTM, CDR2 ANQGSEA. The CDR3 DNA reads as TGCAGCGTTGAAGAGAGGTGGCTAGCCAAAAACATTCAGTACTTC. This gives the protein CSVEERWLAKNIQYF.

The gene calls are TRBV20-1 and TRBJ2-7, with D possibly matching TRBD2 (6 bases). The germline CDR1 and CDR2 sequences are DFQATT and SNEGSKA (reference sequence). V lost 4 bases and J 8 bases, leaving 12 bases between the germline ends. The CDR3 runs to 11 residues. The CDR3 DNA reads TGCAGTGCTACCCCGGCGGGAAAGCAGTACTTC. Translated: CSATPAGKQYF.

The rearrangement uses TRBV7-9 and TRBJ2-3, with TRBD2 matching 7 bases. Per the germline V gene, CDR1 is SEHNR and CDR2 is FQNEAQ (reference sequence). The CDR3 length is 16 residues. J lost 3 bases, V lost 2 bases, and 8 bases had no gene match. Here the CDR3 DNA reads TGTGCCAGCAGCTTACGGTGGGGGGGACTGACAGATACGCAGTATTTT. Translation: CASSLRWGGLTDTQYF.

The genes are TRBV7-9 and TRBJ1-1; tentatively, D is TRBD1 (5 bases). Germline CDR1 is SEHNR and CDR2 is FQNEAQ (reference sequence). This CDR3 spans 14 amino acids. Trimming pared 3 bases from V and 5 bases from J, leaving 13 bases between. CDR3 in DNA: TGTGCCAGCAGCTTGGGGCATTCTGGGACTGAAGCTTTCTTT. Translated: CASSLGHSGTEAFF.

This chain uses TRBV6-1 with TRBJ1-3; D is undetermined. V gave up 2 bases and J gave up 2 bases, with 7 bases separating them. This CDR3 region has 14 residues. CDR1 MNHNS and CDR2 SASEGT come from the germline V gene. The CDR3 nucleotides read TGTGCCAGCAGTGAACGCCACACTGGAAACACCATATATTTT. Its protein product is CASSERHTGNTIYF.

This rearrangement joins TRBV18 to TRBJ2-7; TRBD1 matches at 7 bases. J lost 3 bases, V lost 3 bases, and 8 bases had no gene match. The CDR3 has 15 amino acids. The germline CDR1 and CDR2 sequences are KGHSH and LQKENI. CDR3 sequence: CASSPGKGAVYEQYF. In nucleotides, the CDR3 is TGTGCCAGCTCACCCGGGAAGGGGGCGGTCTACGAGCAGTACTTC.

V is TRBV2 and J is TRBJ1-6, with TRBD1 matching 7 bases. J gave up 7 bases and V 5 bases, and 8 bases lay outside the gene matches. Germline V gene lookup returns CDR1 SNHLY and CDR2 FYNNEI. The CDR3 has 15 amino acids. The CDR3 spells CASSSTGMGNSPLHF. The CDR3 DNA reads TGTGCCAGCAGTTCGACAGGGATGGGAAATTCACCCCTCCACTTT. The variable domain in full, completed from reference TRBV2 and TRBJ1-6, reads EPEVTQTPSHQVTQMGQEVILRCVPISNHLYFYWYRQILGQKVEFLVSFYNNEISEKSEIFDDQFSVERPDGSNFTLKIRSTKLEDSAMYFCASSSTGMGNSPLHFGNGTRLTVT.